These T cell receptor beta chains were read from a single sample in a study of a mutant IDH1 vaccine in newly diagnosed glioma. Assay used: immunoSEQ multiplex PCR; TCRdb lists only in-frame clones, some missing. The sample includes 30,000 to 35,000 clones, about 83% of them seen just once. These receptors' targets are unknown. The starting material was PBMCs, obtained from a glioma patient whose treatment included an IDH1 peptide vaccine. The receptor source for this set is a woman in her 30s with glioma. The CDR3 runs from the conserved cysteine through the conserved F or W. Fields, in order: J gene, V gene, clone size, D gene, CDR3 protein, CDR3 DNA. The D gene is left open where the match is weak. Clone size is given for some rows only: seen once, a few or many times, or a class if the clone is expanded.

TRBJ2-5 TRBV25-1 few - CASSTGGSYQETQYF TGTGCCAGCTCCACCGGAGGGAGTTATCAAGAGACCCAGTACTTC
TRBJ2-3 TRBV5-4 - TRBD2 CASSYEGGYSDTQYF TGTGCCAGCAGTTACGAGGGAGGGTATTCAGATACGCAGTATTTT
TRBJ2-1 TRBV5-4 - TRBD1 CASSLITGQGGNEQFF TGTGCCAGCAGCTTGATAACGGGACAGGGAGGGAATGAGCAGTTCTTC
TRBJ2-7 TRBV14 - - CASSQGAYEQYF TGTGCCAGCAGCCAAGGCGCTTACGAGCAGTACTTC
TRBJ2-7 TRBV6-5 - TRBD2 CASSRGGSSYEQYF TGTGCCAGCAGTCGCGGGGGGTCCTCCTACGAGCAGTACTTC
TRBJ2-7 TRBV13 - - CASSSSLRGEQYF TGTGCCAGCAGCTCCTCCCTTCGGGGTGAGCAGTACTTC
TRBJ1-2 TRBV7-9 - - CASSLDGGSGYTF TGTGCCAGCAGCTTAGATGGGGGCAGTGGCTACACCTTC
TRBJ1-5 TRBV5-5 - - CASSSWSDQPQHF TGTGCCAGCAGCTCCTGGTCCGATCAGCCCCAGCATTTT
TRBJ2-6 TRBV5-1 - - CASSFEGHGANVLTF TGCGCCAGCAGCTTTGAGGGGCATGGGGCCAACGTCCTGACTTTC
TRBJ2-3 TRBV5-1 - TRBD2 CASSLDPGLANPNTDTQYF TGCGCCAGCAGCTTGGACCCGGGACTAGCGAATCCCAACACAGATACGCAGTATTTT
TRBJ2-3 TRBV29-1 - - CSVEEATDTQYF TGCAGCGTTGAGGAGGCAACCGATACGCAGTATTTT
TRBJ2-7 TRBV18 - TRBD2 CASSPPGGGAVDEQYF TGTGCCAGCTCACCACCGGGCGGGGGGGCCGTAGACGAGCAGTACTTC
TRBJ1-4 TRBV7-8 - - CASSPPRGATNEKLFF TGTGCCAGCAGCCCCCCCCGAGGGGCAACTAATGAAAAACTGTTTTTT
TRBJ2-7 TRBV6-6 - - CASSSQGSGYEQYF TGTGCCAGCAGTTCTCAGGGATCCGGCTACGAGCAGTACTTC
TRBJ1-5 TRBV18 medium-sized TRBD1 CASSPDRGGNQPQHF TGTGCCAGCTCACCAGACAGGGGTGGAAATCAGCCCCAGCATTTT
TRBJ2-7 TRBV6-5 - - CASSYSGGGGNEQYF TGTGCCAGCAGTTACTCCGGGGGAGGAGGTAACGAGCAGTACTTC
TRBJ1-1 TRBV18 - - CASSPRGSTEAFF TGTGCCAGCTCACCACGGGGTAGCACTGAAGCTTTCTTT
TRBJ2-5 TRBV2 once - CASWPWDSDPTQYF TGTGCCAGTTGGCCCTGGGACTCCGACCCGACCCAGTACTTC
TRBJ2-7 TRBV7-5 - - CVRSLDPRTVRYEQYF TGTGTCAGAAGCTTAGATCCGCGGACAGTAAGGTACGAGCAGTACTTC
TRBJ2-7 TRBV4-1 - - CASSQDLYGIEQYF TGCGCCAGCAGCCAAGATCTTTATGGCATCGAGCAGTACTTC
TRBJ2-7 TRBV2 - - CASIGGAYEQYF TGTGCCAGCATAGGAGGAGCCTACGAGCAGTACTTC
TRBJ2-3 TRBV6-1 - - CASRTDHSTQYF TGTGCCAGCAGGACCGACCACTCTACGCAGTATTTT
TRBJ2-7 TRBV2 - - CASSVRDRQSDF TGTGCCAGCAGTGTGCGGGACCGCCAGTCGGACTTC
TRBJ1-6 TRBV19 few - CASSPSTFSPLHF TGTGCCAGTAGCCCCTCCACATTTTCACCCCTCCACTTT
TRBJ2-5 TRBV5-6 - - CASSLRLLGGETQYF TGTGCCAGCAGCTTGAGACTCCTAGGGGGGGAGACCCAGTACTTC
TRBJ2-1 TRBV5-1 - - CASSLDGSSYNEQFF TGCGCCAGCAGCTTGGACGGAAGCTCCTACAATGAGCAGTTCTTC
TRBJ1-1 TRBV6-4 - - CASSAKGGTEAFF TGTGCCAGCAGTGCTAAGGGAGGCACTGAAGCTTTCTTT
TRBJ1-3 TRBV19 - - CASSIVGSGNTIYF TGTGCCAGTAGTATAGTCGGGTCTGGAAACACCATATATTTT
TRBJ2-7 TRBV6-1 - - CASSDGSSYEQYF TGTGCCAGCAGTGATGGCAGCTCCTACGAGCAGTACTTC
TRBJ1-2 TRBV5-6 - - CASSLANGYTF TGTGCCAGCAGCTTGGCCAATGGCTACACCTTC
TRBJ2-7 TRBV4-3 - - CASSQEWTSGEQYF TGCGCCAGCAGCCAAGAGTGGACATCGGGGGAGCAGTACTTC
TRBJ2-3 TRBV6-4 - - CASSAGLPTDTQYF TGTGCCAGCAGTGCCGGGCTCCCGACAGATACGCAGTATTTT
TRBJ1-1 TRBV2 few - CASSEAGGTEAFF TGTGCCAGCAGTGAAGCGGGGGGAACTGAAGCTTTCTTT
TRBJ2-1 TRBV30 - - CAFSDSRNEQFF TGTGCCTTCTCGGACAGTAGGAATGAGCAGTTCTTC
TRBJ2-7 TRBV14 - TRBD1 CASSQVPGLAGGASSYEQYF TGTGCCAGCAGCCAAGTTCCGGGTCTGGCAGGGGGCGCATCCTCCTACGAGCAGTACTTC
TRBJ1-2 TRBV5-8 - - CASSQGQYAF TGTGCCAGCAGCCAAGGACAGTACGCCTTC
TRBJ1-5 TRBV7-6 - - CASSLVAGHDSNQPQHF TGTGCCAGCAGCTTAGTGGCAGGACATGATAGCAATCAGCCCCAGCATTTT
TRBJ2-5 TRBV7-9 - TRBD2 CASTQGTTQGLGETQYF TGTGCCAGCACCCAAGGGACTACCCAAGGCCTTGGAGAGACCCAGTACTTC
TRBJ2-7 TRBV30 - - CAWSVVGHEQYF TGTGCCTGGAGTGTAGTGGGGCACGAGCAGTACTTC
TRBJ1-1 TRBV6-5 - - CASSWGMNTEAFF TGTGCCAGCAGTTGGGGAATGAACACTGAAGCTTTCTTT
TRBJ2-5 TRBV6-1 - - CATRTVQETQYF TGTGCCACCAGGACAGTCCAAGAGACCCAGTACTTC
TRBJ1-6 TRBV4-3 - - CASSREGGASNSPLHF TGCGCCAGCAGCCGCGAAGGTGGGGCCTCGAATTCACCCCTCCACTTT
TRBJ2-2 TRBV7-8 - TRBD1 CATDRGPNTGELFF TGTGCCACCGACAGGGGACCTAACACCGGGGAGCTGTTTTTT
TRBJ2-5 TRBV5-1 - TRBD2 CASSLTLAGASRVETQYF TGCGCCAGCAGCTTGACACTAGCGGGGGCCAGTAGGGTGGAGACCCAGTACTTC